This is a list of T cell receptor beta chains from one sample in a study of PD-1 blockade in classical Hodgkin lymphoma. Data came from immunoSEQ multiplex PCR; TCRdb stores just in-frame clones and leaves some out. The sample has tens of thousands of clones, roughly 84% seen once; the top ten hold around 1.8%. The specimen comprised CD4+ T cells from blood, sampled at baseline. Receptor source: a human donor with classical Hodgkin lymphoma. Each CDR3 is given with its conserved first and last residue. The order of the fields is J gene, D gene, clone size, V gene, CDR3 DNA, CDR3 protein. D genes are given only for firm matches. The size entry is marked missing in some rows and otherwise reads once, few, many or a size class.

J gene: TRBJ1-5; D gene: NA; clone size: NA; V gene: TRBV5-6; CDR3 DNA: TGTGCCAGCAGCCGGAGAGGGACGGTGAGTCAGCCCCAGCATTTT; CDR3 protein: CASSRRGTVSQPQHF
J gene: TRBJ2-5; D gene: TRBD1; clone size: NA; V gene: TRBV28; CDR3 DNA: TGTGCCAGCAGTTCTCCAGGGGGTAGGGGGGAGACCCAGTACTTC; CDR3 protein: CASSSPGGRGETQYF
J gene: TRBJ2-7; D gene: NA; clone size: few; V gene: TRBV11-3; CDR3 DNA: TGTGCCAGCCAATCGGGGGTTTCCTACGAGCAGTACTTC; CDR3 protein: CASQSGVSYEQYF
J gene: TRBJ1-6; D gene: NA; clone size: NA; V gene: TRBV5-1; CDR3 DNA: TGCGCCAGCAGCTTGGGTCAGGGTGAGTCACCCCTCCACTTT; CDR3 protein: CASSLGQGESPLHF
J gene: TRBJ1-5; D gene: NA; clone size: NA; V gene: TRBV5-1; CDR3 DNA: TGCGCCAGCAGCTTGGGGGTTCCGTCTCGAATTGATGAGCCCCAGCATTTT; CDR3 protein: CASSLGVPSRIDEPQHF
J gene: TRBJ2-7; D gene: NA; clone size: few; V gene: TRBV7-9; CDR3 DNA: TGTGCCAGCAGCTTAATGGGGCCTTACGAGCAGTACTTC; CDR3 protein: CASSLMGPYEQYF
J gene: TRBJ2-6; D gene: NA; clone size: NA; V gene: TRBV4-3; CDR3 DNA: TGCGCCAGCAGCCCCAGGTGGGACACTGGGGCCAACGTCCTGACTTTC; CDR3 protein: CASSPRWDTGANVLTF
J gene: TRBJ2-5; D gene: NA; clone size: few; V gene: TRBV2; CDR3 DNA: TGTGCCAGGAGACGACTTCAAGAGACCCAGTACTTC; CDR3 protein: CARRRLQETQYF
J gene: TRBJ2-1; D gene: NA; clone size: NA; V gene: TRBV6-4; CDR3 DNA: TGTGCCAGCAGTGTCGGGGTGTCCCACTACAATGAGCAGTTCTTC; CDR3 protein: CASSVGVSHYNEQFF
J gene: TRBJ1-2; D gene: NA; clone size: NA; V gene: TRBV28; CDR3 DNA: TGTGCCACCCAGGGCGACGCTAACTATGGCTACACCTTC; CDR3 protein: CATQGDANYGYTF
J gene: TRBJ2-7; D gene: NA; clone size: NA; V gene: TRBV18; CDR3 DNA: TGTGCCAGCTCCCCGGGTGTCTCCTACGAGCAGTACTTC; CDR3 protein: CASSPGVSYEQYF
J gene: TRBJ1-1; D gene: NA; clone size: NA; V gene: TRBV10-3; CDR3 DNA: TGTGCCATCAGCGGCAAAATGAACACTGAAGCTTTCTTT; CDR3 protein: CAISGKMNTEAFF
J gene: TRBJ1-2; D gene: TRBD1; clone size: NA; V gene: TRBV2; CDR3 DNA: TGTGCCAGCAGCGTGGGGACAGGGGGCAGGGGCTACACCTTC; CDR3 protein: CASSVGTGGRGYTF
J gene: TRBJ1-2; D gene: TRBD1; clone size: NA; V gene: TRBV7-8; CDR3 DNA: TGTGCCAGCAGCCGCTACACCCCCGGGACAGCGAATCGCTATGGCTACACCTTC; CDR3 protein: CASSRYTPGTANRYGYTF
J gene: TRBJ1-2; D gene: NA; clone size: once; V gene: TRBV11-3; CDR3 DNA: TGTGCCAGCAGTTTTCAACAGCCGCCGCTGGGCTACACCTTC; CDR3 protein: CASSFQQPPLGYTF
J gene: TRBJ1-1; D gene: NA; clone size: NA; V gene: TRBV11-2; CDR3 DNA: TGTGCCAGCAGCCGGACAGAGAACACTGAAGCTTTCTTT; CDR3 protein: CASSRTENTEAFF
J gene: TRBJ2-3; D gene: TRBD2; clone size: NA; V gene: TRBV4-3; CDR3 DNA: TGCGCCAGCAGCCAAGCCTGGAGCGGGGGGGCCGGAGATACGCAGTATTTT; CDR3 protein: CASSQAWSGGAGDTQYF
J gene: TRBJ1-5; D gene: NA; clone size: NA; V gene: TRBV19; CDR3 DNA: TGTGCCAGTAGTATCCTAGGCCCCCAGCCCCAGCATTTT; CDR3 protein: CASSILGPQPQHF
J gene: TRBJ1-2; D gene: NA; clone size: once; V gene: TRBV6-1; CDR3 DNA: TGTGCCAGCAGTGAAGTGATGGTGACAACCGGGAATCACTATGGCTACACCTTC; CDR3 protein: CASSEVMVTTGNHYGYTF
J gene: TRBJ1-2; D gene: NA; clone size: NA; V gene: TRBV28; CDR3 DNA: TGTGCCAGCAGTTCAGGGACACCCTATGGCTACACCTTC; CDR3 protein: CASSSGTPYGYTF
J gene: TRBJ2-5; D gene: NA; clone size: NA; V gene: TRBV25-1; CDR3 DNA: TGTGCCAGCAGTGTATCAAGGGCTGAAGAGACCCAGTACTTC; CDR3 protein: CASSVSRAEETQYF
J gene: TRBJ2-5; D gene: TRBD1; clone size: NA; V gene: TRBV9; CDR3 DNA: TGTGCCAGCAGCGTAGGGGTACAGGGGGTCGAGACCCAGTACTTC; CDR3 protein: CASSVGVQGVETQYF
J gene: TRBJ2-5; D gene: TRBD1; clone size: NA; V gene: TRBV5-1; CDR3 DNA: TGCGCCAGCAGCATCCGGGACAGCCAAGAGACCCAGTACTTC; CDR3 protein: CASSIRDSQETQYF
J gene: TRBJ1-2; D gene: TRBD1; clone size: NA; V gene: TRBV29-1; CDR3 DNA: TGCAGCGTTCCGGACAGGGGAGACTATGGCTACACCTTC; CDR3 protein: CSVPDRGDYGYTF
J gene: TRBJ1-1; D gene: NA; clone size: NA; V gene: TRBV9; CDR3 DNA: TGTGCCAGCAGCGTACAGGGAGGGGACACTGAAGCTTTCTTT; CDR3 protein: CASSVQGGDTEAFF
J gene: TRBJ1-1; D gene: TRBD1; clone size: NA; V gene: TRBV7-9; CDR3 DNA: TGTGCCAGCAGCGATCCGGGACAGGGAGACACTGAAGCTTTCTTT; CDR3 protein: CASSDPGQGDTEAFF
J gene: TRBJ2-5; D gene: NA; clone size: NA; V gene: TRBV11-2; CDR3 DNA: TGTGCCAGCAGGAGTCTGACAGGACACCTCACGAAGACCCAGTACTTC; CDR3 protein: CASRSLTGHLTKTQYF
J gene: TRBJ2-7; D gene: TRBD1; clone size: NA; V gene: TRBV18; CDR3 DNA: TGTGCCAGCTCACCACCAGCGACAGGGGTCTACGAGCAGTACTTC; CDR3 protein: CASSPPATGVYEQYF
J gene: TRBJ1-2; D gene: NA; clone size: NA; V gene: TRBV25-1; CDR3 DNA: TGTGCCAGCAGTGCAGGGCAGAAATATGGCTACACCTTC; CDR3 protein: CASSAGQKYGYTF
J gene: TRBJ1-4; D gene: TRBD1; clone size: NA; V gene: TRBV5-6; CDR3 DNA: TGTGCCAGCAGCTCCCGAGGGACAGGGCAAAATGAAAAACTGTTTTTT; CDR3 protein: CASSSRGTGQNEKLFF
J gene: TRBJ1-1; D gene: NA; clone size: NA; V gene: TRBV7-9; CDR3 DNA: TGTGCCAGCAGCCCCCACGACAGGGAAGCTTTCTTT; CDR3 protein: CASSPHDREAFF
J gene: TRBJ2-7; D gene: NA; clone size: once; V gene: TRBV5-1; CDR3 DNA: TGCGCCAGCAGCTTTGGACTCCAGCCCCACGAGCAGTACTTC; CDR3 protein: CASSFGLQPHEQYF
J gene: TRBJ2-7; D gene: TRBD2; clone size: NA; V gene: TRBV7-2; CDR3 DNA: TGTGCCAGCAGCCCGGGGACTAGCGGATCCTACGAGCAGTACTTC; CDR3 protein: CASSPGTSGSYEQYF
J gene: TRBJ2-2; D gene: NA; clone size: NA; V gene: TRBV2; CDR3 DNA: TGTGCCAGTAGGGGTGCGAACACCGGGGAGCTGTTTTTT; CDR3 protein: CASRGANTGELFF
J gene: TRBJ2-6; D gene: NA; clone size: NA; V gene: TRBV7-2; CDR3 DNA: TGTGCCAGCAGCTTAGGCGGCTCTGGGGCCAACGTCCTGACTTTC; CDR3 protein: CASSLGGSGANVLTF
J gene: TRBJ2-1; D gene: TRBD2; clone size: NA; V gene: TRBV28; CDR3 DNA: TGTGCCAGCAGACCTAGCGGGGGGATCAAGTACAATGAGCAGTTCTTC; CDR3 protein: CASRPSGGIKYNEQFF
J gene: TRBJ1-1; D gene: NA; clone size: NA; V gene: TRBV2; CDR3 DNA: TGTGCCAGCATTCCATCGAACAGTATTGAAGCTTTCTTT; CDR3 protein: CASIPSNSIEAFF
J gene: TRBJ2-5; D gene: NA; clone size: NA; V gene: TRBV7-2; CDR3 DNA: TGTGCCAGCAGCTTAGCGGGCTTACAAGAGACCCAGTACTTC; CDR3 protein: CASSLAGLQETQYF
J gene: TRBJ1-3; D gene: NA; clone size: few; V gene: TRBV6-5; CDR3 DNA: TGTGCCAGCACGGCAGACTACTCTGGAAACACCATATATTTT; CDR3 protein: CASTADYSGNTIYF
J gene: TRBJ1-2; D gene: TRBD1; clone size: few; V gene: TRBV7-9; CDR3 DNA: TGTGCCAGCAGCGCTACAGGGGGACTCTATAGCTACACCTTC; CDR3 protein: CASSATGGLYSYTF
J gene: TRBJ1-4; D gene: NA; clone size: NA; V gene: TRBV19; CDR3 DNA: TGTGCCAGTAGTGTGACTGGGGAGGAAAAACTGTTTTTT; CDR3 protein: CASSVTGEEKLFF
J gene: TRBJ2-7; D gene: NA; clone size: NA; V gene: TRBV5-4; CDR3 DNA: TGTGCCAGCAGCCGAGGGGGGGCTTCAAGCTCCTACGAGCAGTACTTC; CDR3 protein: CASSRGGASSSYEQYF
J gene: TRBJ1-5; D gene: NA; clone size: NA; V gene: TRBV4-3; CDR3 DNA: TGCGCCAGCAGCCAAGAAGTAACGGGAGTAGCGGGCAATCAGCCCCAGCATTTT; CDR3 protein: CASSQEVTGVAGNQPQHF
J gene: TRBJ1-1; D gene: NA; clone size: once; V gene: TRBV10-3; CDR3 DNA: TGTGCCATCAGTGGACAAGGGAACACTGAAGCTTTCTTT; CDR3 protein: CAISGQGNTEAFF
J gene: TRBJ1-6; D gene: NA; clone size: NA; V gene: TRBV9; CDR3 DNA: TGTGCCAGCAGCGTAGGGAACAGGGAGTCACCCCTCCACTTT; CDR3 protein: CASSVGNRESPLHF
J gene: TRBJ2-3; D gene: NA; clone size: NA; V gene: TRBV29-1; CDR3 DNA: TGCAGCGAGATCCGGGACTCAACGGGAGATACGCAGTATTTT; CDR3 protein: CSEIRDSTGDTQYF
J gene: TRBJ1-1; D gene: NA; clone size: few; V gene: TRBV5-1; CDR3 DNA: TGCGCCAGCAGCTCGCTCGGGCGTTCGGACACTGAAGCTTTCTTT; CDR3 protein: CASSSLGRSDTEAFF
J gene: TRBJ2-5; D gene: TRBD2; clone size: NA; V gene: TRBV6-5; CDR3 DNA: TGTGCCAGCAGTTCTACTAGCGTGGGGATTCGAGAGACCCAGTACTTC; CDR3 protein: CASSSTSVGIRETQYF
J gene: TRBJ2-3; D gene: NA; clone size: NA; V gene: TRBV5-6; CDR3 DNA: TGTGCCAGCAGCTTTTTGGGTCGCACAGATACGCAGTATTTT; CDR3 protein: CASSFLGRTDTQYF
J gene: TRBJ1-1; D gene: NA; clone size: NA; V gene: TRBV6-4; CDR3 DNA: TGTGCCAGCAGTGACTCGAGCGGGGTCACTGAAGCTTTCTTT; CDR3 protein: CASSDSSGVTEAFF